The sequence of this T cell receptor (beta chain) was determined in a study of CD8 T cells in Susac syndrome. The RNA, 0.5 to 1 ug, was put through reverse transcription using random hexamers. The amplification used immunoSEQ multiplex PCR on TCR beta CDR3; it spanned 54 Vbeta and 13 Jbeta. TCRdb re-analysed the immunoSEQ multiplex PCR reads in MiXCR, keeping a single row per CDR3 protein. Here the sample spans about 140,000 distinct CDR3 sequences, more than 85% being singletons. As regards this clonotype: Its antigen remains unknown. The junction shows a germline mismatch at one end, possibly a read error.

Sequencing targeted TCR beta in T cells from blood (CD8+ and CD4+). Both CD4+ and CD8+ T cells were negatively isolated, and TEMRA cells underwent FACS enrichment. Study-level points and caveats: The total CD8+ repertoires contained some 15 Susac-specific public clones, and the CD8+ TEMRA repertoires contained about 5.

This TCR derives from a human donor with Susac syndrome. Source material: CD8+ T cells from PBMCs.

CDR3 DNA: TGTGCCAGCAGTTTCTTGGGCTCCTACGAGCAGCACTTC. Translation: CASSFLGSYEQHF. The chain employs TRBV27 and TRBJ2-7, with D uncertain. The CDR3 is 13 amino acids. Germline CDR1 is MNHEY and CDR2 is SMNVEV (reference sequence).